The 32 T cell receptor beta chains given below trace back to one sample, sequenced in a study of T cell changes during pregnancy in multiple sclerosis. TCRdb's table, derived via immunoSEQ multiplex PCR, lists solely in-frame clones and lacks some. The repertoire has around 100,000 clones, 85% to 95% of them found once; the top ten carry more than 0.85%. This material consisted of peripheral blood, taken after pregnancy. These receptors all stem from a female donor with multiple sclerosis, enrolled in a pregnancy study.

The chain recombines TRBV14 with TRBJ1-2, with D maybe TRBD1 (5 bases). CDR3 length: 14 residues. Germline assignment: CDR1 SGHDN and CDR2 FVKESK. The V and J ends lost 1 base and 3 bases respectively, with 9 bases between them. The CDR3 reads CASSQVGRHYGYTF. The DNA for the CDR3 is TGTGCCAGCAGCCAAGTGGGGCGCCACTATGGCTACACCTTC.

The genes are TRBV7-9 and TRBJ2-3; 9 bases agree with TRBD2. Trimming cost V 5 bases and J 4 bases; bases outside gene matches: 10. The germline V gene has CDR1 SEHNR and CDR2 FQNEAQ (reference sequence). The CDR3 is made up of 16 amino acids. CDR3 DNA: TGTGCCAGCAGCCCGGTCGGGCGGGGGGGCCCAGATACGCAGTATTTT. This codes for CASSPVGRGGPDTQYF. The whole variable domain, filled in from reference TRBV7-9 and TRBJ2-3, reads DTGVSQNPRHKITKRGQNVTFRCDPISEHNRLYWYRQTLGQGPEFLTYFQNEAQLEKSRLLSDRFSAERPKGSFSTLEIQRTEQGDSAMYLCASSPVGRGGPDTQYFGPGTRLTVL.

The V call is TRBV7-7, the J call TRBJ2-5; the match to TRBD2 covers 9 bases. The CDR3 consists of 15 residues. Looked up from germline, CDR1 is SSHAT and CDR2 is FNYEAQ (reference sequence). Trimming at V came to 2 bases and at J to 6 bases, leaving 7 bases not matched to a gene. CDR3 DNA sequence: TGTGCCAGCAGCTTAAGTGCGGGGGGGCCGCAGACCCAGTACTTC. Protein sequence: CASSLSAGGPQTQYF.

The chain combines TRBV19 with TRBJ1-2; 8 bases line up with TRBD1. Germline V gives CDR1 LNHDA, CDR2 SQIVND (reference sequence). The V gene end was trimmed by 5 bases and the J gene end by 10 bases; junction bases not matched to a gene: 15. The CDR3 runs 15 residues. In DNA, the CDR3 is TGTGCCAGTAGTGTGGCCGGGACAGGCAAAACGGTCTACACCTTC. Translation gives CASSVAGTGKTVYTF.

The V and J genes are TRBV18 and TRBJ1-2, with D hard to call. V was clipped by 1 base and J by 4 bases, with 13 bases between them. The CDR3 totals 15 residues. CDR1 KGHSH and CDR2 LQKENI come from the germline V gene. The CDR3 sequence: CASSPQNSRPYGYTF. The CDR3 DNA reads TGTGCCAGCTCACCACAGAACAGCCGGCCCTATGGCTACACCTTC.

This chain joins TRBV27 and TRBJ2-3; D is possibly TRBD1 (5 bases). Germline V gene sequence: CDR1 MNHEY, CDR2 SMNVEV (reference sequence). Trimming took 1 base from V and 2 from J, leaving 7 bases between them. The CDR3 has 14 amino acids. CDR3 nucleotides: TGTGCCAGCAGTTTATGGGGCAACACAGATACGCAGTATTTT. Translating gives CASSLWGNTDTQYF.

CDR3 DNA sequence: TGTGCCAGCAGCGCAGCGGGGGTGGGAAACATTCAGTACTTC. Encoded protein: CASSAAGVGNIQYF. The chain has TRBV5-4 and TRBJ2-4, with 8 bases identical to TRBD2. V shed 4 bases and J 6 bases; nucleotides not matched to a gene: 6. This CDR3 spans 14 amino acids. Germline lookup yields CDR1 SGHNT and CDR2 YYREEE (reference sequence).

J is TRBJ2-2 and V is TRBV10-1; D possibly corresponds to TRBD1 (6 bases). The CDR3 contains 16 residues. CDR1 and CDR2 (germline): WNHNN, SYGVQD (reference sequence). Trimming cost V 7 bases and J 3 bases, with 18 bases left between them. CDR3 in amino acids: CASTMGSDRDTGELFF. CDR3 in DNA: TGCGCCAGCACCATGGGTTCGGACAGAGACACCGGGGAGCTGTTTTTT.

CDR3 in DNA: TGTGCCAGCCTGGGACAGATGAACACTGAAGCTTTCTTT. It is translated as CASLGQMNTEAFF. The rearrangement uses TRBV27 and TRBJ1-1; TRBD1 agrees at 7 bases. V dropped 8 bases and J dropped 0; count of bases not matched to a gene: 3. CDR1 MNHEY and CDR2 SMNVEV come from the germline V gene (reference sequence). The CDR3 is 13 amino acids.

This chain uses TRBV25-1 with TRBJ1-4, with D unclear. Trimming shortened V by 6 bases and J by 5 bases, and 13 bases separated the two germline ends. The CDR3 extends over 14 amino acids. Per the germline V gene, CDR1 is MGHDK and CDR2 is SYGVNS. CDR3 sequence (DNA): TGTGCCAGCAGAAAGAACAGTAAGAATGAAAAACTGTTTTTT. This gives the protein CASRKNSKNEKLFF. The full variable domain, its missing parts supplied by reference TRBV25-1 and TRBJ1-4, is EADIYQTPRYLVIGTGKKITLECSQTMGHDKMYWYQQDPGMELHLIHYSYGVNSTEKGDLSSESTVSRIRTEHFPLTLESARPSHTSQYLCASRKNSKNEKLFFGSGTQLSVL.

V usage is TRBV19 and J usage is TRBJ1-1; possibly TRBD1 for D (5 bases). Germline V lookup: CDR1 LNHDA, CDR2 SQIVND (reference sequence). With 1 base removed from V and 9 bases from J, the gap between germline ends came to 15 bases. The CDR3 runs to 14 residues. As DNA, the CDR3 is TGTGCCAGTAGTATAGGCCGGGGACTCTTGAAAGCTTTCTTT. Protein product: CASSIGRGLLKAFF.

V and J are TRBV6-1 and TRBJ2-7; D uncertain. There are 11 residues in the CDR3. V lost 3 bases and J 3 bases, leaving 3 bases between the germline ends. Germline V gene lookup returns CDR1 MNHNS and CDR2 SASEGT. The DNA of the CDR3 is TGTGCCAGCAGTGACTACTACGAGCAGTACTTC. It codes for CASSDYYEQYF.

The chain employs TRBV27 and TRBJ1-5, with a possible D match to TRBD1 (5 bases). V was cut by 5 bases and J by 2 bases, with 13 bases left in between. The CDR3 length is 15 residues. CDR1 is MNHEY, CDR2 SMNVEV, per germline (reference sequence). CDR3 region: CASSRQYNRNQPQHF. CDR3 sequence (DNA): TGTGCCAGCAGTCGACAGTATAATCGCAATCAGCCCCAGCATTTT.

The CDR3 coding sequence is TGCGCCAGCAGCTTGGGGTCCCTCCCAGGGCCGGTTGAGCAGTTCTTC. This encodes CASSLGSLPGPVEQFF. This chain connects TRBV5-1 to TRBJ2-1; TRBD1 might be the D (5 bases). The length of the CDR3 is 16 residues. The germline V gene has CDR1 SGHRS and CDR2 YFSETQ. Trimming cost V 0 bases and J 9 bases, with 19 bases left between them.

The chain recombines TRBV15 with TRBJ2-7; 7 bases line up with TRBD1. The CDR3 consists of 14 residues. With 9 bases clipped from V and 2 bases from J, the junction kept 10 bases outside the gene matches. CDR1 is LNHNV and CDR2 is YYDKDF in the germline V gene (reference sequence). CDR3 nucleotide sequence: TGTGCCACGAGGGACAGCGATTCGACCTACGAGCAGTACTTC. Translating it yields CATRDSDSTYEQYF.

The chain links TRBV2 to TRBJ2-1, with D tentatively TRBD1 (6 bases). Trimming left V 0 bases short and J 4 bases short, with 13 bases between. In germline, CDR1 is SNHLY, CDR2 FYNNEI. The CDR3 covers 16 residues. The CDR3 loop is CASSEAQAGVYNEQFF. In nucleotides, the CDR3 is TGTGCCAGCAGTGAAGCGCAGGCAGGGGTTTACAATGAGCAGTTCTTC.

The chain links TRBV9 to TRBJ2-3, with TRBD2 matching 13 bases. CDR3 length: 19 residues. With 4 bases clipped from V and 0 bases from J, the junction kept 11 bases outside the gene matches. Germline CDR1 and CDR2: SGDLS and YYNGEE. In nucleotides, the CDR3 is TGTGCCAGCAGCCTTTCAAAGGGACTAGCGGGGTATAGCACAGATACGCAGTATTTT. This encodes CASSLSKGLAGYSTDTQYF.

V usage is TRBV5-4 and J usage is TRBJ1-3, with TRBD1 matching over 9 bases. Germline V CDR1 and CDR2: SGHNT, YYREEE (reference sequence). The CDR3 contains 16 residues. Losses at the gene ends were 4 bases for V and 3 bases for J; bases not matched to a gene: 8. The CDR3 here is CASSTPGTGFGNTIYF. CDR3 bases: TGTGCCAGCAGCACGCCCGGGACAGGGTTTGGAAACACCATATATTTT.

This chain links TRBV27 with TRBJ2-7; D is perhaps TRBD1 (5 bases). Germline V lookup: CDR1 MNHEY, CDR2 SMNVEV (reference sequence). CDR3 length equals 15 residues. The V end lost 2 bases, the J end lost 2 bases, and 13 bases lay between the germline ends. The CDR3 nucleotides are TGTGCCAGCAGTTTACAGGGTTCTCTACCCTACGAGCAGTACTTC. It encodes CASSLQGSLPYEQYF.

The chain joins TRBV2 to TRBJ1-3; D is unresolved. CDR1 SNHLY and CDR2 FYNNEI come from the germline V gene. The CDR3 contains 18 residues. With 1 base removed from V and 0 bases from J, the gap between germline ends came to 16 bases. CDR3 bases: TGTGCCAGCAGTGAAGGCTCCCCTCAGGCCTACTCTGGAAACACCATATATTTT. Its protein is CASSEGSPQAYSGNTIYF.

The chain has TRBV5-1 and TRBJ1-1; the D gene is possibly TRBD1 (6 bases). Trimming cost V 4 bases and J 7 bases, with 20 bases left between them. Germline CDR1 and CDR2: SGHRS and YFSETQ. The CDR3 has 15 residues. Here the CDR3 DNA reads TGCGCCAGCAGCCCTGTGGTCAAATCCAGGGGTGAAGCTTTCTTT. The encoded protein is CASSPVVKSRGEAFF.

The rearrangement joins TRBV9 to TRBJ1-3, with TRBD1 identical over 7 bases. The length of the CDR3 is 17 residues. The germline CDR1 and CDR2 sequences are SGDLS and YYNGEE. V lost 4 bases to trimming and J lost 0 bases; unmatched junction nucleotides: 10. In nucleotides, the CDR3 is TGTGCCAGCAGCCCCAGTCACAGGGGAAACTCTGGAAACACCATATATTTT. It yields the protein CASSPSHRGNSGNTIYF.

The chain couples TRBV7-3 to TRBJ1-1; the D is unclear. Germline V CDR1 and CDR2: SGHTA, FQGTGA. V was trimmed by 0 bases and J by 2 bases, leaving 16 bases between them. This CDR3 has 17 residues. CDR3 loop: CASSLTSPGTGNTEAFF. CDR3 coding DNA: TGTGCCAGCAGCTTAACTAGCCCAGGAACGGGAAACACTGAAGCTTTCTTT.

The gene calls are TRBV2 and TRBJ1-4; D possibly corresponds to TRBD1 (5 bases). Germline values: CDR1 SNHLY, CDR2 FYNNEI. The CDR3 totals 13 residues. Trimming shortened V by 11 bases and J by 3 bases, and 13 bases separated the two germline ends. The DNA of the CDR3 is TGTGCCGCGAGGGACTATCCTAATGAAAAACTGTTTTTT. This sequence encodes CAARDYPNEKLFF.

The DNA for the CDR3 is TGCGCCAGCAGCTTGCCAGCTACCGGGTGGTCCTACAATGAGCAGTTCTTC. It codes for CASSLPATGWSYNEQFF. V gene TRBV5-1 combines with J gene TRBJ2-1; D unresolved. The CDR3 loop spans 17 amino acids. Deletions cut 1 base from V and 1 base from J, with 15 bases between. Per germline, CDR1 SGHRS and CDR2 YFSETQ.

The chain employs TRBV10-1 and TRBJ2-7; 7 bases match TRBD1. The CDR3 totals 13 residues. Germline loops: CDR1 WNHNN, CDR2 SYGVQD (reference sequence). V shed 8 bases and J 7 bases; nucleotides not matched to a gene: 11. The CDR3 is CASSPGGMREQYF. The CDR3 coding sequence is TGCGCCAGCTCCCCAGGGGGAATGAGGGAGCAGTACTTC.

This chain joins TRBV29-1 and TRBJ2-7; D possibly corresponds to TRBD1 (6 bases). Between the trimmed V and J ends, which lost 6 bases and 0 bases, there was a span of 15 bases. In germline, CDR1 is SQVTM, CDR2 ANQGSEA. The CDR3 has 14 amino acids. CDR3 sequence: CSVLDSWGSYEQYF. The CDR3 nucleotides are TGCAGCGTCTTGGACAGCTGGGGCTCCTACGAGCAGTACTTC.

The chain joins TRBV9 to TRBJ2-5; TRBD1 agrees at 7 bases. The end of the DNA is better explained by TRBJ2-7, so the J call may be wrong. Looked up from germline, CDR1 is SGDLS and CDR2 is YYNGEE. The CDR3 has 15 amino acids. CDR3 sequence reads: CASSVGPDRVVEQYF. Here the CDR3 DNA reads TGTGCCAGCAGCGTCGGTCCCGACAGGGTGGTCGAGCAGTACTTC.

This clone showed up just a few times. V is TRBV5-1 and J is TRBJ1-1; D unclear. The CDR3 is 13 residues long. Germline V gene lookup returns CDR1 SGHRS and CDR2 YFSETQ. V was clipped by 5 bases and J by 0 bases, with 8 bases between them. This CDR3 reads CASSSDLNTEAFF. Here the CDR3 DNA reads TGCGCCAGCAGTTCCGACTTGAACACTGAAGCTTTCTTT.

CDR3 sequence (DNA): TGCGCCAGCAATCTCAGCGGGGGGAGGGCAGATACGCAGTATTTT. Protein: CASNLSGGRADTQYF. The gene calls are TRBV5-1 and TRBJ2-3; 9 positions agree with TRBD2. Trimming removed 6 bases from V and 4 bases from J; junction bases left unmatched: 9. The CDR3 has 15 amino acids. Germline V lookup: CDR1 SGHRS, CDR2 YFSETQ.

This clone was counted a single time. The gene calls are TRBV11-2 and TRBJ2-7; the match to TRBD1 covers 9 bases. Germline CDR1 and CDR2: SGHAT and FQNNGV. Germline trimming cut 5 bases from V and 2 bases from J; bases unmatched to any gene: 4. There are 14 residues in the CDR3. CDR3 sequence reads: CASSPGTGTYEQYF. The DNA of the CDR3 is TGTGCCAGCAGCCCCGGGACAGGGACCTACGAGCAGTACTTC.

The sample holds one count of this clone. The J gene is TRBJ1-5, the V gene TRBV7-9, with 7 nucleotides matching TRBD1. V trimming: 1 base; J trimming: 7 bases; junction bases outside the gene matches: 7. There are 15 residues in the CDR3. Germline-derived CDR1 and CDR2 are SEHNR and FQNEAQ (reference sequence). The CDR3 bases are TGTGCCAGCAGCTTAGATACAGGGGTCGGACAGCCCCAGCATTTT. This gives the protein CASSLDTGVGQPQHF.